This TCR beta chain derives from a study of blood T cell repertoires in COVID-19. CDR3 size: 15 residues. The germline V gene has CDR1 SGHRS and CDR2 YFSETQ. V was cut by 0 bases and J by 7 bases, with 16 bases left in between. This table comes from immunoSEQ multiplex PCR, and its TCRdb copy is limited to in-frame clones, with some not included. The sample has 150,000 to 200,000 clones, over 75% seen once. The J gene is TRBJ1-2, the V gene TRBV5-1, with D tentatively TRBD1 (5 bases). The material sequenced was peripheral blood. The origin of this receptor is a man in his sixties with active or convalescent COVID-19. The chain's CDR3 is CASSLGRGRKAGYTF. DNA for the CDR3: TGCGCCAGCAGCTTGGGTCGGGGGAGGAAGGCTGGCTACACCTTC.